Presented here are 28 T cell receptor beta chains from one specimen sequenced in a study of Tregs in tolerant kidney transplant recipients. Method: immunoSEQ multiplex PCR; TCRdb's copy keeps in-frame clones and lacks some. The table lists 50,000 to 65,000 clones. The sample consisted of CD4+ T cells from blood, taken before the transplant. These receptors all come from a human donor who received a combined kidney and bone marrow transplant.

Remarks on this clone: Read coverage stops 3 residues before the CDR3 terminus; the germline J gene supplies the remainder. The rearrangement links TRBV20-1 to TRBJ1-5; 7 bases align to TRBD1. This CDR3 spans 14 amino acids. From germline, CDR1 is DFQATT and CDR2 SNEGSKA (reference sequence). Trimming removed 3 bases from V and 3 bases from J; junction bases left unmatched: 5. The CDR3 sequence is CSASKQGNNQPQHF. The covered CDR3 bases are TGCAGTGCTAGTAAACAGGGGAACAATCAGCCC.

Comment on this clone: The CDR3 end falls 3 residues outside the read, so it is completed with the germline J gene. This chain uses TRBV2 with TRBJ2-3; possible D gene TRBD2, 6 bases. Germline-derived CDR1 and CDR2 are SNHLY and FYNNEI. The CDR3 covers 14 residues. Trimming removed 5 bases from V and 5 bases from J, with 14 bases in between. This CDR3 is CASSRLDRGDTQYF. The part of the CDR3 DNA that was read is TGTGCCAGCAGTAGACTAGACCGGGGAGATACG.

For this clone: The read ends 3 residues before the CDR3 terminus; that terminus is restored from the germline J gene. This chain links TRBV2 with TRBJ1-1; D remains unclear. This CDR3 region has 14 residues. Per germline, CDR1 SNHLY and CDR2 FYNNEI. V lost 6 bases and J lost 3, with 14 bases in between. CDR3 region: CASRITSGDTEAFF. The sequenced CDR3 bases are TGTGCCAGCAGGATAACTAGTGGGGACACTGAA.

Concerning this clone itself: The read ends 3 residues before the CDR3 terminus; that terminus is restored from the germline J gene. The rearrangement links TRBV18 to TRBJ2-7, with 9 bases lining up with TRBD1. Germline loops: CDR1 KGHSH, CDR2 LQKENI. The CDR3 length is 17 residues. V gave up 3 bases and J gave up 6 bases; unmatched junction bases: 15. The CDR3 bases that were read are TGTGCCAGCTCACCCTTCGGGACAGGGAGTGTCCCTGGCGAG. Its protein is CASSPFGTGSVPGE. The CDR3 in full is CASSPFGTGSVPGEQYF.

As concerns this clone: The sequence runs out 3 residues before the end of the CDR3; the remainder is reconstructed from the germline J gene. This chain uses TRBV7-2 with TRBJ2-2; D might be TRBD2 (5 bases). V was shortened by 5 bases and J by 7 bases, with 11 bases between the two germline ends. The CDR3 runs 13 residues. Germline CDR1 is SGHTA and CDR2 is FQGNSA. Partial CDR3 DNA: TGTGCCAGCAGCCCAGGAGGACTCGGGGAG. The encoded protein is CASSPGGLGE. In full, the CDR3 reads CASSPGGLGELFF.

As to this clone: The read terminates 3 residues before the CDR3 end, so the remaining end is supplied by the germline J gene. The V gene is TRBV6-2 or TRBV6-3, the J gene TRBJ2-1, with D maybe TRBD1 (5 bases). The CDR3 covers 14 residues. From germline, CDR1 is MNHEY and CDR2 SVGEGT. V lost 7 bases and J 0 bases, leaving 10 bases between the germline ends. The CDR3 loop is CASTDTRSYNEQFF. The covered CDR3 bases are TGTGCCAGCACGGACACCCGCTCCTACAATGAG.

Note on this clone: With the read ending 3 residues before the CDR3 end, the germline J gene is used to fill in that end. This rearrangement joins TRBV5-1 to TRBJ1-2, with D perhaps TRBD1 (6 bases). Germline CDR1 is SGHRS and CDR2 is YFSETQ. CDR3 length: 13 residues. CDR3 DNA, as far as it was read: TGCGCCAGCAGCTTGGCGGCAGGGGATAGA. Its translation is CASSLAAGDR. The CDR3, in full, reads CASSLAAGDRYTF. Full variable domain (outside the CDR3, taken from reference TRBV5-1 and TRBJ1-2): KAGVTQTPRYLIKTRGQQVTLSCSPISGHRSVSWYQQTPGQGLQFLFEYFSETQRNKGNFPGRFSGRQFSNSRSEMNVSTLELGDSALYLCASSLAAGDRYTFGSGTRLTVV.

Worth noting for this clone: Read data end 3 residues before the CDR3 end; the end is taken from the germline J gene. The rearrangement joins TRBV7-7 to TRBJ2-2; D may be TRBD1 (6 bases). V lost 5 bases, J lost 1 base, and 11 bases lay in between. CDR3 length: 15 residues. Germline V gene lookup returns CDR1 SSHAT and CDR2 FNYEAQ (reference sequence). The sequenced part of the CDR3 DNA is TGTGCCAGCAGCCATAGAGGGGGGAACACCGGGGAG. This gives the protein CASSHRGGNTGE. The whole CDR3 is CASSHRGGNTGELFF.

The CDR3 sequence is CAWSGNRGGNSPLHF. Partial CDR3 DNA: TGTGCCTGGAGTGGGAACAGGGGTGGGAATTCACCC. This chain joins TRBV30 and TRBJ1-6, with 7 bases identical to TRBD1. The read finishes 3 residues shy of the CDR3 end, and the germline J gene is used to complete it. From germline, CDR1 is GTSNPN and CDR2 SVGIG (reference sequence). Trimming at V came to 1 base and at J to 7 bases, leaving 7 bases not matched to a gene. This CDR3 has 15 residues.

Details on this clone: Read coverage stops 3 residues before the CDR3 terminus; the germline J gene supplies the remainder. The chain links TRBV7-9 to TRBJ1-2; perhaps TRBD1 as D (6 bases). This CDR3 contains 13 residues. The germline CDR1 and CDR2 sequences are SEHNR and FQNEAQ (reference sequence). The CDR3 is CASSLGTGQGYTF. The sequenced part of the CDR3 DNA is TGTGCCAGCAGCTTAGGTACAGGGCAGGGC.

Of note for this clone: The DNA ends 3 residues before the CDR3 does, and the rest of the CDR3 is filled in from the germline J gene. The chain recombines TRBV7-9 with TRBJ1-1; D remains ambiguous. This CDR3 region has 14 residues. Trimming removed 8 bases from V and 5 bases from J, with 18 bases in between. Per the germline V gene, CDR1 is SEHNR and CDR2 is FQNEAQ (reference sequence). CDR3 DNA (partial): TGTGCCAGCTATCATGGCGGGGATCAGACTGAA. It translates to CASYHGGDQTE. In full, the CDR3 is CASYHGGDQTEAFF.

Concerning this clone itself: The read ends 3 residues before the CDR3 terminus; that terminus is restored from the germline J gene. The V call is TRBV7-2, the J call TRBJ2-3; D not certain. The CDR3 is 14 residues long. The germline CDR1 and CDR2 sequences are SGHTA and FQGNSA. Trimming pared 3 bases from V and 1 base from J, leaving 8 bases between. This CDR3 reads CASSLISGTDTQYF. The CDR3 DNA, read in part, is TGTGCCAGCAGCTTGATAAGCGGCACAGATACG.

As for this clone: The read gets to within 3 residues of the CDR3 end, and the germline J gene fills in the rest. The chain has TRBV2 and TRBJ1-2; D might be TRBD1 (6 bases). Per the germline V gene, CDR1 is SNHLY and CDR2 is FYNNEI. CDR3 length: 13 residues. Trimming removed 6 bases from V and 6 bases from J, with 14 bases in between. The chain's CDR3 is CASRSQGLHGYTF. The sequenced CDR3 bases are TGTGCCAGCAGGTCACAGGGTCTGCATGGC.

Comments on this clone: The DNA ends 3 residues before the CDR3 does, and the rest of the CDR3 is filled in from the germline J gene. The chain links TRBV7-6 to TRBJ2-5; a possible D gene is TRBD1 (6 bases). The CDR3 runs to 15 residues. V lost 5 bases and J lost 4, with 17 bases in between. Per germline, CDR1 SGHVS and CDR2 FNYEAQ. The CDR3 DNA, read in part, is TGTGCCAGCAGCCGACAGCAGGGGCCGGGAGAGACC. Protein: CASSRQQGPGET. In full, the CDR3 reads CASSRQQGPGETQYF.

In the case of this clone: The read ends 3 residues shy of where the CDR3 ends; the end is completed using the germline J gene. This chain joins TRBV5-4 and TRBJ2-2, with TRBD1 matching over 7 bases. The ends lost 2 bases at V and 2 bases at J; junction bases unmatched: 6. Germline V gene lookup returns CDR1 SGHNT and CDR2 YYREEE (reference sequence). This CDR3 is 16 amino acids long. The sequenced part of the CDR3 DNA is TGTGCCAGCAGCTTTCCAGGGACAGCTAACACCGGGGAG. Protein product: CASSFPGTANTGE. The whole CDR3 is CASSFPGTANTGELFF. The variable domain in full, with the rest retrieved from reference TRBV5-4 and TRBJ2-2, is ETGVTQSPTHLIKTRGQQVTLRCSSQSGHNTVSWYQQALGQGPQFIFQYYREEENGRGNFPPRFSGLQFPNYSSELNVNALELDDSALYLCASSFPGTANTGELFFGEGSRLTVL.

Comment on this clone: The CDR3 end lies 3 residues beyond the end of the read and is filled in from the germline J gene. The chain has TRBV30 and TRBJ2-1; the D gene is possibly TRBD1 (6 bases). Trimming removed 1 base at V and 7 bases at J, with 14 bases between. Germline CDR1 and CDR2: GTSNPN and SVGIG (reference sequence). The CDR3 is 14 amino acids. CDR3 DNA, as far as it was read: TGTGCCTGGAGTGCGGGACACGCGAAAAATGAG. Its translation is CAWSAGHAKNE. The complete CDR3 reads CAWSAGHAKNEQFF.

For this clone: The CDR3 goes on 3 residues after the read ends, and that part is filled in from the germline J gene. The rearrangement joins TRBV7-9 to TRBJ1-2; D is unclear. V dropped 2 bases and J dropped 6 bases, with 10 bases sitting between them. In germline, CDR1 is SEHNR, CDR2 FQNEAQ (reference sequence). The CDR3 runs to 13 residues. CDR3 sequence: CASSLSVTDGYTF. CDR3 DNA, as far as it was read: TGTGCCAGCAGCTTATCAGTTACCGATGGC.

Details on this clone: The read halts 3 residues ahead of the CDR3 end, with the missing end drawn from the germline J gene. The rearrangement joins TRBV6-2 or TRBV6-3 to TRBJ1-1; TRBD1 agrees at 7 bases. The CDR3 is 14 residues long. CDR1 and CDR2 from the germline V gene are MNHEY and SVGEGT. V gave up 8 bases and J gave up 1 base; unmatched junction bases: 7. CDR3 protein: CASGQAISNTEAFF. CDR3 DNA, as far as it was read: TGTGCCAGCGGACAGGCGATCTCGAACACTGAA.

CDR3 DNA, as far as it was read: TGTGCCAGCAGCCGGGGACAAGTCCTTAATGAAAAA. It codes for CASSRGQVLNEK. In full, the CDR3 reads CASSRGQVLNEKLFF. The chain joins TRBV7-9 to TRBJ1-4; D might be TRBD1 (6 bases). The CDR3 goes on 3 residues after the read ends, and that part is filled in from the germline J gene. V lost 5 bases and J 4 bases, leaving 14 bases between the germline ends. The germline V gene encodes CDR1 SEHNR and CDR2 FQNEAQ (reference sequence). This CDR3 contains 15 residues.

The covered CDR3 bases are TGTGCCAGCTCGGGACAGAATAATGAAAAA. Its translation is CASSGQNNEK. The entire CDR3 reads CASSGQNNEKLFF. The chain combines TRBV6-2 or TRBV6-3 with TRBJ1-4, with 7 bases identical to TRBD1. Read coverage stops 3 residues before the CDR3 terminus; the germline J gene supplies the remainder. Per germline, CDR1 MNHEY and CDR2 SVGEGT. Trimming cost V 8 bases and J 4 bases; bases outside gene matches: 4. The CDR3 is 13 residues long.

On this clone: Read data end 3 residues before the CDR3 end; the end is taken from the germline J gene. The rearrangement uses TRBV19 and TRBJ1-5; D possibly corresponds to TRBD1 (5 bases). Germline V gene sequence: CDR1 LNHDA, CDR2 SQIVND (reference sequence). The CDR3 runs 14 residues. Trimming pared 9 bases from V and 6 bases from J, leaving 18 bases between. The sequenced part of the CDR3 DNA is TGTGCCAGCTCTTTTGGGCAGGGTCCTCAGCCC. It specifies CASSFGQGPQP. From start to end, the CDR3 is CASSFGQGPQPQHF.

About this clone itself: The read falls 3 residues short of the CDR3 end, and the missing part is taken from the germline J gene. The gene calls are TRBV7-8 and TRBJ1-2; 7 bases line up with TRBD1. CDR1 and CDR2 (germline): SGHVS, FQNEAQ. The V segment lost 4 bases and the J segment 7 bases; nucleotides outside the gene matches: 12. The CDR3 covers 15 residues. CDR3 bases read: TGTGCCAGCAGCTCGCTAGACAGGGACATTGGTGGC. Translation: CASSSLDRDIGG. The entire CDR3 is CASSSLDRDIGGYTF.

Worth noting for this clone: The CDR3 end falls 3 residues outside the read, so it is completed with the germline J gene. The V gene is TRBV2, the J gene TRBJ1-6; D is perhaps TRBD1 (6 bases). CDR1 SNHLY and CDR2 FYNNEI come from the germline V gene. The CDR3 has 14 residues. V lost 4 bases, J lost 6 bases, and 10 bases lay in between. The chain's CDR3 is CASSVTGLNSPLHF. Partial CDR3 DNA: TGTGCCAGCAGTGTCACAGGGCTTAATTCACCC. The entire variable domain, with the rest obtained from reference TRBV2 and TRBJ1-6, is as follows: EPEVTQTPSHQVTQMGQEVILRCVPISNHLYFYWYRQILGQKVEFLVSFYNNEISEKSEIFDDQFSVERPDGSNFTLKIRSTKLEDSAMYFCASSVTGLNSPLHFGNGTRLTVT.

Notes on this clone: Read data end 3 residues before the CDR3 end; the end is taken from the germline J gene. The J gene is TRBJ1-6, the V gene TRBV19, with 7 bases aligning to TRBD1. This CDR3 has 14 amino acids. With 8 bases clipped from V and 6 bases from J, the junction kept 7 bases outside the gene matches. Germline CDR1 and CDR2: LNHDA and SQIVND (reference sequence). The CDR3 bases that were read are TGTGCCAGTGAACGGACAGGTCGTAATTCACCC. Amino acid sequence: CASERTGRNSP. The full CDR3 sequence reads CASERTGRNSPLHF.

To note about this clone: Read coverage stops 3 residues before the CDR3 terminus; the germline J gene supplies the remainder. The chain has TRBV7-6 and TRBJ2-3; 9 nucleotides agree with TRBD2. V dropped 4 bases and J dropped 0; count of bases not matched to a gene: 2. CDR1 and CDR2 from the germline V gene are SGHVS and FNYEAQ. The CDR3 is 15 amino acids. Incomplete CDR3 DNA: TGTGCCAGCAGCTCGGGACTAGCTAGCACAGATACG. Its translation is CASSSGLASTDT. The full-length CDR3 reads as CASSSGLASTDTQYF.

A remark on this clone: With the read ending 3 residues before the CDR3 end, the germline J gene is used to fill in that end. V is TRBV19 and J is TRBJ2-7; D is perhaps TRBD1 (6 bases). Germline assignment: CDR1 LNHDA and CDR2 SQIVND (reference sequence). The V and J ends lost 0 bases and 0 bases respectively, with 9 bases between them. The CDR3 sequence is 15 residues long. The covered CDR3 bases are TGTGCCAGTAGTATAGATGGCAGGGGCTCCTACGAG. This sequence encodes CASSIDGRGSYE. The full CDR3 reads CASSIDGRGSYEQYF. Based on the CDR3 plus reference TRBV19 and TRBJ2-7, the full variable domain is DGGITQSPKYLFRKEGQNVTLSCEQNLNHDAMYWYRQDPGQGLRLIYYSQIVNDFQKGDIAEGYSVSREKKESFPLTVTSAQKNPTAFYLCASSIDGRGSYEQYFGPGTRLTVT.

Concerning this clone: The read comes to an end 3 residues before the CDR3 does, leaving the germline J gene to fill in the end. The V and J genes are TRBV18 and TRBJ2-6, with a tentative D call TRBD1 (5 bases). V lost 0 bases, J lost 0 bases, and 9 bases lay in between. Germline CDR1 and CDR2: KGHSH and LQKENI. The CDR3 has 17 amino acids. CDR3 region: CASSPPGPYSGANVLTF. The covered CDR3 bases are TGTGCCAGCTCACCACCGGGGCCATACTCTGGGGCCAACGTC.

For this clone: With the read ending 3 residues before the CDR3 end, the germline J gene is used to fill in that end. The rearrangement uses TRBV20-1 and TRBJ1-4; no clear D gene. CDR1 DFQATT and CDR2 SNEGSKA come from the germline V gene (reference sequence). The CDR3 is 14 amino acids. Trimming removed 2 bases at V and 5 bases at J, with 12 bases between. The sequenced part of the CDR3 DNA is TGCAGTGCTAGAACCCACAGAGGGAATGAAAAA. It yields the protein CSARTHRGNEK. The whole CDR3 protein is CSARTHRGNEKLFF.